In its sample, the clone carrying this T cell receptor beta chain was seen a few times. This record comes from a study of regulatory T cells in long-lasting Graves disease. Specified time point: newly diagnosed GD, antithyroid drugs for less than 3 months. The authors made the TCR library using RNA they extracted from PBMCs. Building of the TCR beta libraries involved iRepertoire HTBI primers and Arm-PCR of CDR3 regions. TCRdb fed the multiplex PCR reads into MiXCR, producing one record per CDR3 protein. The data show roughly 250,000 distinct CDR3 sequences, under 20% seen once. These records were also assigned to another study, of T cells in Graves' hyperthyroidism and ophthalmopathy. From that second work: Blood also held most thyroid clonotypes expanded beyond 0.001.

This specimen consisted of peripheral blood mononuclear cells (PBMCs), obtained at new diagnosis, from a patient treated with antithyroid drugs. The source of this sequence is a woman aged 30 to 39 with Graves disease.

CDR3 sequence reads: CATEVTYEQYF. The DNA for the CDR3 is TGTGCCACGGAGGTAACCTACGAGCAGTACTTC. The chain couples TRBV6-1 to TRBJ2-7; a weak D match, TRBD2 (5 bases). Germline CDR1 MNHNS, CDR2 SASEGT. The CDR3 spans 11 residues. V lost 10 bases and J lost 2, with 9 bases in between.